A selection of T cell receptor beta chains follows, all from one sample in a study of cytomegalovirus exposure and HLA in healthy donors. Clones were sequenced by immunoSEQ multiplex PCR, and TCRdb holds only the in-frame ones, with some missing. The table lists 150,000 to 180,000 clones, 65% to 80% of them singletons, with 3% to 4% in the top ten. The sample was PBMCs. The receptors were sampled from a woman aged 40-49 years in good health and CMV-seronegative. Both conserved end residues are part of each CDR3. Each record gives: clone size, CDR3 length, V gene, D gene, J gene, CDR3 DNA, CDR3 protein. A D gene is named only where the DNA matches it firmly. Clone sizes are given selectively: once, few, many, or a class where the clone is expanded.

>NA|14|TRBV7-9|TRBD2|TRBJ2-7
TGTGCCAGCAGTTCGACTAGCGGGGTCTACGAGCAGTACTTC
CASSSTSGVYEQYF
>NA|14|TRBV10-1|NA|TRBJ2-3
TGCGCCAGCAGTAAACAGGGAAATGAGGATACGCAGTATTTT
CASSKQGNEDTQYF
>NA|15|TRBV11-2|TRBD1|TRBJ1-2
TGTGCCAGCAGCTTAGATGAGGGGGCAGGTTCTGGCTACACCTTC
CASSLDEGAGSGYTF
>NA|12|TRBV5-1|NA|TRBJ1-1
TGCGCCAGCAGCTTTGGAGGCACTGAAGCTTTCTTT
CASSFGGTEAFF
>NA|12|TRBV5-6|NA|TRBJ1-2
TGTGCCAGCAGGCCCTATAACTATGGCTACACCTTC
CASRPYNYGYTF
>once|14|TRBV11-2|NA|TRBJ1-5
TGTGCCAGCAGCTCCTCCGGGAGCACCCAGCCCCAGCATTTT
CASSSSGSTQPQHF
>NA|15|TRBV10-3|NA|TRBJ1-1
TGTGCCATCAGTGAGTCAGTAGGGGGTACCATTGAAGCTTTCTTT
CAISESVGGTIEAFF
>NA|13|TRBV4-1|NA|TRBJ1-2
TGCGCCAGCAGCCAGTTGGACAGAGGGGGCTACACCTTC
CASSQLDRGGYTF
>NA|15|TRBV5-1|TRBD2|TRBJ2-1
TGCGCCAGCAGCCCGGGACTAGCGGGGGTCAATGAGCAGTTCTTC
CASSPGLAGVNEQFF
>NA|17|TRBV5-1|TRBD1|TRBJ2-6
TGCGCCAGCAGCCCCGGACAGGGGAGCTCTGGGGCCAACGTCCTGACTTTC
CASSPGQGSSGANVLTF
>NA|17|TRBV5-4|NA|TRBJ1-5
TGTGCCAGCAGCTCTAGTACTCGTCCTGGGAGCAATCAGCCCCAGCATTTT
CASSSSTRPGSNQPQHF
>few|14|TRBV6-6|TRBD1|TRBJ2-5
TGTGCCAGCAGTGACATCGGACAGGGGGAGACCCAGTACTTC
CASSDIGQGETQYF
>NA|11|TRBV28|NA|TRBJ1-4
TGTGCCAGCAGTCTTAATGAAAAACTGTTTTTT
CASSLNEKLFF
>once|14|TRBV6-5|TRBD1|TRBJ1-5
TGTGCCAGCAGTTACAGGACAGGCTATCAGCCCCAGCATTTT
CASSYRTGYQPQHF
>NA|14|TRBV7-9|NA|TRBJ1-2
TGTGCCAGCAGTGCCGGGACTCCGGGCTATGGCTACACCTTC
CASSAGTPGYGYTF
>NA|16|TRBV9|TRBD1|TRBJ2-2
TGTGCCAGCAGCTTCAGGACAGGGGGTACCATCGGGGAGCTGTTTTTT
CASSFRTGGTIGELFF
>NA|16|TRBV27|TRBD2|TRBJ2-1
TGTGCCAGCAGTTTGGATCCAGGACTAGCGGTGCCCGAGCAGTTCTTC
CASSLDPGLAVPEQFF
>NA|14|TRBV19|TRBD1|TRBJ1-2
TGTGCCAGTAGACCCGGGACAGCTAACTATGGCTACACCTTC
CASRPGTANYGYTF
>once|17|TRBV7-8|NA|TRBJ2-7
TGTGCCAGCAGCTTAGTTGTCTCTCGGCTGGCCGGGAACGAGCAGTACTTC
CASSLVVSRLAGNEQYF
>NA|16|TRBV10-2|TRBD2|TRBJ2-1
TGCGCCAGCAGTGGACTACTAGCGGGGGGGGTCAATGAGCAGTTCTTC
CASSGLLAGGVNEQFF
>NA|12|TRBV5-6|NA|TRBJ2-3
TGTGCCAGCAGCTCCTGGCGCGGTACGCAGTATTTT
CASSSWRGTQYF
>once|16|TRBV5-1|TRBD2|TRBJ2-5
TGCGCCAGCAGCTCGCGAGCGGGGGGGCCTCTGGAGACCCAGTACTTC
CASSSRAGGPLETQYF
>NA|16|TRBV10-3|NA|TRBJ2-1
TGTGCCATCAGTGAGTTCGGCGGGATTGATTACAATGAGCAGTTCTTC
CAISEFGGIDYNEQFF
>NA|14|TRBV2|NA|TRBJ2-3
TGTGCCGAGCAGGGCCCTCCCGGCACAGATACGCAGTATTTT
CAEQGPPGTDTQYF
>NA|15|TRBV2|NA|TRBJ2-3
TGTGCCAGCCGCATAGGGGGGACAGACGTAGATACGCAGTATTTT
CASRIGGTDVDTQYF
>NA|13|TRBV5-1|NA|TRBJ1-2
TGCGCCAGCAGGCCTAACGGGGGTCTGGGCTACACCTTC
CASRPNGGLGYTF
>NA|13|TRBV4-1|NA|TRBJ2-7
TGCGCCAGCGGCCAACAGGGCTCCTACGAGCAGTACTTC
CASGQQGSYEQYF
>once|11|TRBV5-1|NA|TRBJ2-1
TGCGCCAGCAGCTTGGGAGGGAAGGAGTTCTTC
CASSLGGKEFF
>NA|13|TRBV13|TRBD1|TRBJ1-1
TGTGCCAGCAGCCTGGGACAGGGTGAGGGCGCTTTCTTT
CASSLGQGEGAFF
>NA|14|TRBV28|NA|TRBJ2-1
TGTGCCAGCAGTTTGGGCAGGGAATACAATGAGCAGTTCTTC
CASSLGREYNEQFF
>NA|16|TRBV30|NA|TRBJ1-2
TGTGCCTGGAGTCCCACTCACAGCCTACGAATCTATGGCTACACCTTC
CAWSPTHSLRIYGYTF
>NA|17|TRBV28|TRBD1|TRBJ2-1
TGTGCCAGCACCCCGGACAGGGAAGAAACGGGTAGAAATGAGCAGTTCTTC
CASTPDREETGRNEQFF
>NA|16|TRBV2|NA|TRBJ2-3
TGTGCCAGCAGTGAAGCCGGGAACAGTCCCACAGATACGCAGTATTTT
CASSEAGNSPTDTQYF
>once|16|TRBV19|TRBD1|TRBJ1-2
TGTGCCAGTAGTATCCCCCACAGGGGGATGTCGGGCGGCTACACCTTC
CASSIPHRGMSGGYTF
>NA|14|TRBV6-4|TRBD2|TRBJ2-2
TGTGCCAGCAGACTAGCGGGGGACACCGGGGAGCTGTTTTTT
CASRLAGDTGELFF
>NA|12|TRBV5-1|NA|TRBJ1-1
TGCGCCAGCAGTACAGGGAACCAAGAAGCTTTCTTT
CASSTGNQEAFF
>NA|16|TRBV7-9|TRBD1|TRBJ2-1
TGTGCCAGCAGCTTAGCTTTTGACAGGGGGCAAGTTGAGCAGTTCTTC
CASSLAFDRGQVEQFF
>NA|16|TRBV6-4|TRBD1|TRBJ2-3
TGTGCCAGCAGTGACTCGGCGGGACAGGGGACAGATACGCAGTATTTT
CASSDSAGQGTDTQYF
>NA|15|TRBV27|NA|TRBJ2-5
TGTGCCAGCAGTTTATCGTGGCGGGGTGGGGAGACCCAGTACTTC
CASSLSWRGGETQYF
>NA|13|TRBV5-4|TRBD1|TRBJ1-2
TGTGCCAGCAGCTTTGGGGACAGGGATGGCTACACCTTC
CASSFGDRDGYTF
>NA|17|TRBV4-1|TRBD1|TRBJ2-2
TGCGCCAGCAGCCAAGTCGGACAGGGGGCGACTAGCGGGGAGCTGTTTTTT
CASSQVGQGATSGELFF
>NA|14|TRBV10-3|NA|TRBJ2-6
TGTGCCATCAGCCGGGAGCCTGGGGCCAACGTCCTGACTTTC
CAISREPGANVLTF
>NA|14|TRBV11-2|NA|TRBJ1-6
TGTGCCAGCAGCTTCGGCTCCTATAATTCACCCCTCCACTTT
CASSFGSYNSPLHF
>NA|12|TRBV19|NA|TRBJ2-1
TGTGCCAGTAGTTTGCGGCTTCATGAGCAGTTCTTC
CASSLRLHEQFF
>NA|13|TRBV27|NA|TRBJ1-4
TGTGCCAGCAGTCGGACAGTTAATGAAAAACTGTTTTTT
CASSRTVNEKLFF
>NA|13|TRBV13|NA|TRBJ2-7
TGTGCCAGCAGCTACACAGGAACCTACGAGCAGTACTTC
CASSYTGTYEQYF
>NA|15|TRBV5-1|NA|TRBJ2-2
TGCGCCAGCAGCTTAGGGGAATTTGGCACCGGGGAGCTGTTTTTT
CASSLGEFGTGELFF
>NA|11|TRBV2|NA|TRBJ1-2
TGTGCCAGCAGAACAGGGCCCGGCTACACCTTC
CASRTGPGYTF
>few|13|TRBV6-6|TRBD1|TRBJ1-2
TGTGCCAGCAGTACAGGGGACTCATATGGCTACACCTTC
CASSTGDSYGYTF
>NA|20|TRBV15|NA|TRBJ2-2
TGTGCCACCAGCAGAGACACGGTCGTCCCTGGGGCCGCGAACACCGGGGAGCTGTTTTTT
CATSRDTVVPGAANTGELFF
>NA|15|TRBV7-6|NA|TRBJ1-1
TGTGCCAGCAGCTTAAACACAGTCATGAACACTGAAGCTTTCTTT
CASSLNTVMNTEAFF
>NA|13|TRBV27|TRBD1|TRBJ2-7
TGTGCCAGCACCCTTAGGACAGGCTACGAGCAGTACTTC
CASTLRTGYEQYF
>NA|13|TRBV10-1|TRBD1|TRBJ1-5
TGCGCCAGCAGTCGACAGGGGTTGAAGCCCCAGCATTTT
CASSRQGLKPQHF
>few|14|TRBV5-1|NA|TRBJ2-5
TGCGCCAGCAGCGGAGGAGCCGGAGAAGAGACCCAGTACTTC
CASSGGAGEETQYF
>NA|15|TRBV6-6|TRBD1|TRBJ1-1
TGTGCCAGCAAGTTGACAGGGGAGGGACTCACTGAAGCTTTCTTT
CASKLTGEGLTEAFF
>NA|11|TRBV2|NA|TRBJ1-1
TGTGCCAGCAGTGAGGCGGGGTGGGCTTTCTTT
CASSEAGWAFF
>NA|15|TRBV7-7|TRBD1|TRBJ2-3
TGTGCTAGCAGCTTAGGACAGGGTTCCACAGATACGCAGTATTTT
CASSLGQGSTDTQYF
>once|13|TRBV25-1|TRBD1|TRBJ2-7
TGTGCCAGCAGCAGACAGGGGTCCTACGAGCAGTACTTC
CASSRQGSYEQYF
>NA|14|TRBV19|NA|TRBJ1-1
TGTGCCAGTACCGCCGGGTTTCCGAACACTGAAGCTTTCTTT
CASTAGFPNTEAFF